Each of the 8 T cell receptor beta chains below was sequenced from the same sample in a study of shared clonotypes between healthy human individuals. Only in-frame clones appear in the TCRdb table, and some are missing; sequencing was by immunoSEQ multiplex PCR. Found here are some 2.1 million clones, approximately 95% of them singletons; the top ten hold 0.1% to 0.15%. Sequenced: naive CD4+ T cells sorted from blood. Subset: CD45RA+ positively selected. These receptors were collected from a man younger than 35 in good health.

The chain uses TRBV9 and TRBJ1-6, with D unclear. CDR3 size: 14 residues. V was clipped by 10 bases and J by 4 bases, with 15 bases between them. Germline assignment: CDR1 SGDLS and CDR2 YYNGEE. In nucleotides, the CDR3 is TGTGCCTCGTCGGGCGCCGTTTATAATTCACCCCTCCACTTT. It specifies CASSGAVYNSPLHF.

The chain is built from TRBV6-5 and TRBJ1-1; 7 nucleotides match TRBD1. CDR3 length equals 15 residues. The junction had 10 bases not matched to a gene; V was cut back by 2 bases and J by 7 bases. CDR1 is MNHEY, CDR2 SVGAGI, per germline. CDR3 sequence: CASSYLQGRVSEAFF. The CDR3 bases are TGTGCCAGCAGTTACCTACAGGGGCGGGTGAGTGAAGCTTTCTTT.

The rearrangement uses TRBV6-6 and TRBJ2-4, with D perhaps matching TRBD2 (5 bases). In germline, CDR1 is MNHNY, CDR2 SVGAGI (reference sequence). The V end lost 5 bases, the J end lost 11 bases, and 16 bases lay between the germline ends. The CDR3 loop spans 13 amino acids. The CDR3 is CASSRSGIGLQYF. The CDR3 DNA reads TGTGCCAGCAGTCGCTCGGGGATCGGACTTCAGTACTTC.

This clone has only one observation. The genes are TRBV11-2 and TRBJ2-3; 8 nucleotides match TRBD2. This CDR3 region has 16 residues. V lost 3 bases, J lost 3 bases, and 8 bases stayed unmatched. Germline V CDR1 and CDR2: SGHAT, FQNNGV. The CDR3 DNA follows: TGTGCCAGCAGCTTCGAACTAGCGGATGGAACAGATACGCAGTATTTT. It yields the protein CASSFELADGTDTQYF.

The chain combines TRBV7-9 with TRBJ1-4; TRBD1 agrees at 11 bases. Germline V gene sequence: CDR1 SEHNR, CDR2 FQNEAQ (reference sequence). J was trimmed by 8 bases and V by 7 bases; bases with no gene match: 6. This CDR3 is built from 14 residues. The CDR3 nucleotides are TGTGCCAGCAAGGAGGGACAGGGGGACGAAAAACTGTTTTTT. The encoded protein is CASKEGQGDEKLFF.

CDR3 sequence: CASIRQLAVVRNNEQFF. The CDR3 DNA reads as TGTGCCAGCATAAGGCAGCTAGCGGTTGTAAGAAACAATGAGCAGTTCTTC. This sequence joins TRBV2 and TRBJ2-1, with 7 bases lining up with TRBD2. V shed 7 bases and J 5 bases; nucleotides not matched to a gene: 17. This CDR3 contains 17 residues. Germline CDR1 SNHLY, CDR2 FYNNEI.

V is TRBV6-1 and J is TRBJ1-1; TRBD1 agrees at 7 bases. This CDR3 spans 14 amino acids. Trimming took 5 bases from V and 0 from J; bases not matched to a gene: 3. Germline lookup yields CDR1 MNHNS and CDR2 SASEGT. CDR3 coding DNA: TGTGCCAGCAGTCCGGGACAGATGAACACTGAAGCTTTCTTT. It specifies CASSPGQMNTEAFF.

CDR3 DNA: TGTGCCAGCAGTGGGGTTGGAGGGTCTAGCAATCAGCCCCAGCATTTT. It is translated as CASSGVGGSSNQPQHF. V is TRBV2 and J is TRBJ1-5, with no clear D. The V and J ends lost 4 bases and 0 bases respectively, with 13 bases between them. Per the germline V gene, CDR1 is SNHLY and CDR2 is FYNNEI. The CDR3 is made up of 16 amino acids.